The 5 T cell receptor beta chains in this list originate from one sample, sequenced in a study of blood T cells in healthy people across ages. Alongside a J-beta primer mix, a sample-barcoded 5' primer served in a second PCR lasting about 6 to 11 cycles. Using its own MiXCR run on the 5' RACE reads, TCRdb lists one record per CDR3 protein. The table has about 570,000 distinct CDR3 sequences, about 27% seen once. In addition, the sample was reused for a study of T cells of mothers and their children.

Material: blood. The receptor set was obtained from a boy between 2 and 10 years old in good health.

In its sample, this clonotype was seen a few times. This chain connects TRBV7-9 to TRBJ2-5, with 11 bases fitting TRBD2. The end of the DNA aligns better with TRBJ2-7, so the J call may be wrong. The CDR3 length is 15 residues. Germline assignment: CDR1 SEHNR and CDR2 FQNEAQ (reference sequence). In DNA, the CDR3 is TGTGCCAGCAGCTTTAGGACTAGCGGGTCCTACGAGCAGTACTTC. Protein product: CASSFRTSGSYEQYF.

The chain couples TRBV7-2 to TRBJ2-5, with D possibly TRBD2 on 6 matching bases. With 1 base removed from V and 10 bases from J, the gap between germline ends came to 22 bases. Germline loops: CDR1 SGHTA, CDR2 FQGNSA. The CDR3 has 16 amino acids. This CDR3 is CASSLGGAGHPEDQYF. Here the CDR3 DNA reads TGTGCCAGCAGCTTAGGGGGTGCGGGGCACCCGGAGGACCAGTACTTC.

J is TRBJ2-5 and V is TRBV7-9; 9 bases fit TRBD1. The V gene end was trimmed by 4 bases and the J gene end by 5 bases; junction bases not matched to a gene: 8. This CDR3 is 15 amino acids long. From germline, CDR1 is SEHNR and CDR2 FQNEAQ (reference sequence). The CDR3 reads CASSSQQGAQETQYF. CDR3 coding DNA: TGTGCCAGCAGCTCACAACAGGGGGCGCAGGAGACCCAGTACTTC.

In its sample, this clonotype was seen many times. The V gene is TRBV5-6, the J gene TRBJ2-7; D tentatively fits TRBD1 or TRBD2 (5 bases each). V lost 1 base and J lost 0, with 8 bases in between. The CDR3 extends over 14 amino acids. The germline V gene encodes CDR1 SGHDT and CDR2 YYEEEE. The CDR3 DNA sequence: TGTGCCAGCAGCTTGCCGGGGACCTCCTACGAGCAGTACTTC. This sequence encodes CASSLPGTSYEQYF.

The J gene is TRBJ2-7, the V gene TRBV20-1; tentatively, D is TRBD1 (5 bases). Per germline, CDR1 DFQATT and CDR2 SNEGSKA (reference sequence). Trimming took 2 bases from V and 3 from J, leaving 14 bases between them. The CDR3 has 14 residues. This CDR3 reads CSARSEKGFYEQYF. Here the CDR3 DNA reads TGCAGTGCTAGAAGTGAAAAGGGGTTCTACGAGCAGTACTTC.